This record covers a single T cell receptor (beta chain). Its antigen remains unknown. The V end was cut by 3 bases, the J end by 4 bases, with 7 bases between. The CDR3 is 13 residues long. Germline V CDR1 and CDR2: SEHNR, FQNEAQ (reference sequence). This entry comes from a study of cytomegalovirus exposure and HLA in healthy donors. Background on the study: From donors who were HLA-typed, an early data release held around 80 million unique TCRs.

Healthy bone marrow donors supplied every sample. Study-wide points: Cytomegalovirus status was reportedly diagnosed by the classifier with high specificity and sensitivity. TCR association rates varied by HLA locus in a later analysis, with DRB1 highest and HLA-C lowest.

Use of 60 Vbeta and 13 Jbeta primers characterized the PCR. TCRdb's copy holds only in-frame clones and misses some; the assay was immunoSEQ multiplex PCR. The sample has 100,000 to 130,000 clones, around two thirds seen once. This receptor was identified in a woman in her 40s in good health and CMV-seropositive. The chain recombines TRBV7-9 with TRBJ1-5; D may be TRBD1 (5 bases). Sequencing was done on a sample of PBMCs. The CDR3: CASSFDRNQPQHF. CDR3 DNA sequence: TGTGCCAGCAGCTTCGACAGAAATCAGCCCCAGCATTTT.